The 23 T cell receptor beta chains reported below all come from one sample, sequenced in a study of OX40 agonist ivuxolimab in advanced cancers. Assay used: immunoSEQ multiplex PCR; TCRdb lists only in-frame clones, some missing. This table holds 65,000 to 75,000 clones, approximately 89% found once. The material sequenced was CD4+ or CD8+ T cells sorted from blood, taken in a trial of the OX40 agonist ivuxolimab. Receptors originate from an adult with an advanced solid tumor such as melanoma, head and neck, liver or kidney cancer.

The V call is TRBV19, the J call TRBJ2-5; D is possibly TRBD2 (5 bases). The CDR3 contains 12 residues. V lost 5 bases and J lost 5, with 9 bases in between. Germline V lookup: CDR1 LNHDA, CDR2 SQIVND (reference sequence). The CDR3: CASSLEGETQYF. The CDR3 DNA sequence: TGTGCCAGTAGTCTCGAGGGTGAGACCCAGTACTTC.

V usage is TRBV6-6 and J usage is TRBJ1-2; 10 bases align to TRBD1. The germline V gene encodes CDR1 MNHNY and CDR2 SVGAGI (reference sequence). There are 15 residues in the CDR3. Trimming removed 0 bases from V and 8 bases from J; junction bases left unmatched: 6. The CDR3 region is CASSYSTGGGRGYTF. DNA of the CDR3: TGTGCCAGCAGTTACTCGACAGGGGGCGGACGCGGCTACACCTTC.

This sequence joins TRBV2 and TRBJ1-3; TRBD1 aligns across 10 bases. V trimming: 7 bases; J trimming: 3 bases; junction bases outside the gene matches: 12. The germline V gene encodes CDR1 SNHLY and CDR2 FYNNEI. The CDR3 extends over 17 amino acids. DNA for the CDR3: TGTGCCAGCAAACCGGGACAGGGGAAATTGGGTGGAAACACCATATATTTT. This codes for CASKPGQGKLGGNTIYF. The full variable domain, rest sourced from reference TRBV2 and TRBJ1-3, is EPEVTQTPSHQVTQMGQEVILRCVPISNHLYFYWYRQILGQKVEFLVSFYNNEISEKSEIFDDQFSVERPDGSNFTLKIRSTKLEDSAMYFCASKPGQGKLGGNTIYFGEGSWLTVV.

This clone turned up a few times. The chain has TRBV4-1 and TRBJ1-6, with D possibly being TRBD1 (5 bases). The CDR3 has 18 residues. Trimming took off 0 bases at V and 10 bases at J, with 22 bases between the two ends. CDR1 and CDR2 from the germline V gene are MGHRA and YSYEKL. The chain's CDR3 is CASSQDTWQGLRGSPLHF. CDR3 nucleotide sequence: TGCGCCAGCAGCCAAGATACGTGGCAGGGACTAAGAGGGTCACCCCTCCACTTT.

The rearrangement links TRBV6-1 to TRBJ2-3, with 10 bases fitting TRBD2. This CDR3 is built from 18 residues. Per germline, CDR1 MNHNS and CDR2 SASEGT. V trimming: 0 bases; J trimming: 8 bases; junction bases outside the gene matches: 14. Here the CDR3 DNA reads TGTGCCAGCAGTGAAGCCTCGCGAAGAGCGGGGGGGCTGGGTACGCAGTATTTT. This codes for CASSEASRRAGGLGTQYF.

The chain recombines TRBV6-1 with TRBJ2-6, with D unresolved. The CDR3 is made up of 15 amino acids. From germline, CDR1 is MNHNS and CDR2 SASEGT. Trimming took off 1 base at V and 1 base at J, with 5 bases between the two ends. For the CDR3, the DNA is TGTGCCAGCAGTGAAGTCGTTTCTGGGGCCAACGTCCTGACTTTC. Translated, it gives CASSEVVSGANVLTF.

The V call is TRBV5-5, the J call TRBJ1-1; 8 bases map to TRBD1. Germline V gene data show CDR1 as SGHKS and CDR2 as YYEKEE (reference sequence). The length of the CDR3 is 15 residues. V shed 4 bases, J shed 1 base, and the junction held 6 bases outside the gene matches. As DNA, the CDR3 is TGTGCCAGCAGCCTGTCGGGGACAGGGAACACTGAAGCTTTCTTT. It codes for CASSLSGTGNTEAFF.

V and J are TRBV11-2 and TRBJ1-3; D not resolved. CDR3 size: 14 residues. V shed 3 bases and J shed 0 bases, with 6 bases lying between them. The germline CDR1 and CDR2 sequences are SGHAT and FQNNGV. The CDR3 sequence: CASSFHSSGNTIYF. CDR3 bases: TGTGCCAGCAGCTTCCACAGCTCTGGAAACACCATATATTTT.

The chain has TRBV2 and TRBJ1-4; the D is unclear. Per germline, CDR1 SNHLY and CDR2 FYNNEI. The V and J ends lost 7 bases and 8 bases respectively, with 14 bases between them. This CDR3 region has 13 residues. Written as DNA, the CDR3 is TGTGCCAGCAACCCTAGGGTTTTGGAAAAACTGTTTTTT. Translation: CASNPRVLEKLFF. The entire variable domain, with the rest obtained from reference TRBV2 and TRBJ1-4, is as follows: EPEVTQTPSHQVTQMGQEVILRCVPISNHLYFYWYRQILGQKVEFLVSFYNNEISEKSEIFDDQFSVERPDGSNFTLKIRSTKLEDSAMYFCASNPRVLEKLFFGSGTQLSVL.

The J gene is TRBJ1-2, the V gene TRBV6-5; 9 positions match TRBD1. The CDR3 contains 14 residues. V was clipped by 7 bases and J by 2 bases; unmatched bases: 5. Germline-derived CDR1 and CDR2 are MNHEY and SVGAGI. The CDR3 DNA is TGTGCCAGCATAGAGGGACAGGGCAACTATGGCTACACCTTC. Its translation is CASIEGQGNYGYTF.

The chain links TRBV12-5 to TRBJ2-7, with D tentatively TRBD2 (5 bases). Per the germline V gene, CDR1 is LGHNT and CDR2 is FRNRAP. This CDR3 contains 13 residues. Trimming stripped 5 bases from V and 5 bases from J, with 13 bases between. CDR3 coding DNA: TGTGCTAGTGGTCCCGGACCGGAGGACGAGCAGTACTTC. Amino acid sequence: CASGPGPEDEQYF.

This clone was counted a few times. The chain carries TRBV10-2 and TRBJ2-3; D is perhaps TRBD1 (5 bases). Looked up from germline, CDR1 is WSHSY and CDR2 is SAAADI. The CDR3 contains 14 residues. Trimming stripped 8 bases from V and 1 base from J, with 13 bases between. The CDR3 bases are TGCGCCAGCTCTTGGGGCGGTGGCACAGATACGCAGTATTTT. This translates into CASSWGGGTDTQYF.

The rearrangement links TRBV12-5 to TRBJ2-6; TRBD1 matches 8 bases. Looked up from germline, CDR1 is LGHNT and CDR2 is FRNRAP. The CDR3 spans 17 residues. V was pared by 6 bases and J by 0 bases, with 7 bases of the junction left unmatched. CDR3 in DNA: TGTGCTAGTGGGGACGGACAGGGAATCTCTGGGGCCAACGTCCTGACTTTC. Translation gives CASGDGQGISGANVLTF.

The rearrangement joins TRBV6-1 to TRBJ1-4, with TRBD1 matching over 10 bases. Germline values: CDR1 MNHNS, CDR2 SASEGT. The V gene end was trimmed by 6 bases and the J gene end by 6 bases; junction bases not matched to a gene: 4. The CDR3 runs 14 residues. CDR3 in amino acids: CASRTGTGDEKLFF. The CDR3 bases are TGTGCCAGCAGGACCGGGACAGGGGATGAAAAACTGTTTTTT.

Here the CDR3 DNA reads TGCGCCAGCAGCCAAGGTCCGGGGTTACAGGGGCGTGAGAGTGGCTACACCTTC. Translated, it gives CASSQGPGLQGRESGYTF. The chain combines TRBV4-1 with TRBJ1-2; 7 bases agree with TRBD1. Trimming cost V 1 base and J 7 bases; bases outside gene matches: 18. Germline CDR1 reads MGHRA; CDR2 reads YSYEKL. The CDR3 runs 18 residues.

This clone was detected only once. This rearrangement joins TRBV6-1 to TRBJ1-2; no clear D gene. From germline, CDR1 is MNHNS and CDR2 SASEGT. The CDR3 totals 16 residues. Deletions cut 2 bases from V and 1 base from J, with 14 bases between. The CDR3 here is CASSESSASNNYGYTF. DNA for the CDR3: TGTGCCAGCAGTGAATCGTCGGCCAGCAATAACTATGGCTACACCTTC.

This clone was observed a handful of times. This chain uses TRBV7-9 with TRBJ1-1; D ambiguous. Germline loops: CDR1 SEHNR, CDR2 FQNEAQ (reference sequence). Trimming removed 4 bases at V and 4 bases at J, with 10 bases between. The CDR3 has 13 amino acids. CDR3 protein: CASSSITITEAFF. The CDR3 coding sequence is TGTGCCAGCAGCTCGATCACGATCACTGAAGCTTTCTTT.

This sequence joins TRBV5-1 and TRBJ1-2; 9 nucleotides line up with TRBD1. J was trimmed by 5 bases and V by 4 bases; bases with no gene match: 15. Germline lookup yields CDR1 SGHRS and CDR2 YFSETQ. This CDR3 comprises 17 residues. The CDR3 here is CASSAGHSGTGSYGYTF. For the CDR3, the DNA is TGCGCCAGCAGCGCAGGTCATTCTGGGACAGGGTCTTATGGCTACACCTTC.

V and J are TRBV4-2 and TRBJ1-3; maybe TRBD1 (5 bases). The germline V and J ends were trimmed by 5 bases and 2 bases, with 13 bases remaining between them. The germline V gene encodes CDR1 LGHNA and CDR2 YNFKEQ. This CDR3 comprises 15 residues. The CDR3 DNA reads TGTGCCAGCAGCTTGCTAGGGGACCCTGGAAACACCATATATTTT. This sequence encodes CASSLLGDPGNTIYF.

The chain links TRBV7-2 to TRBJ2-1, with 7 bases fitting TRBD2. After removal of 2 bases from V and 12 bases from J, the junction contained 10 bases not matched to a gene. Germline lookup yields CDR1 SGHTA and CDR2 FQGNSA. CDR3 length: 14 amino acids. This chain's CDR3 is CASSLRLAAAGQFF. Written as DNA, the CDR3 is TGTGCCAGCAGCTTACGACTAGCCGCAGCGGGGCAGTTCTTC.

The CDR3 DNA reads TGTGCCAGCAGCTTACGCGCAGGACCCAGCACAGATACGCAGTATTTT. Translation: CASSLRAGPSTDTQYF. The J gene is TRBJ2-3, the V gene TRBV11-2, with D uncertain. The CDR3 contains 16 residues. Deletions cut 2 bases from V and 0 bases from J, with 12 bases between. CDR1 and CDR2 (germline): SGHAT, FQNNGV.

The chain has TRBV6-5 and TRBJ1-2; 7 nucleotides agree with TRBD1. The CDR3 length is 13 residues. Germline lookup yields CDR1 MNHEY and CDR2 SVGAGI. With V trimmed by 7 bases and J by 7 bases, 9 bases remained unmatched. CDR3 in amino acids: CASTSTGPGGYTF. The CDR3 region has the DNA TGTGCCAGCACCTCGACAGGGCCAGGTGGCTACACCTTC.

This chain links TRBV5-4 with TRBJ2-7; D is undetermined. CDR1 SGHNT and CDR2 YYREEE come from the germline V gene (reference sequence). The length of the CDR3 is 15 residues. Trimming cost V 0 bases and J 2 bases, with 12 bases left between them. Here the CDR3 reads CASSLGGGRTYEQYF. CDR3 nucleotides: TGTGCCAGCAGCTTGGGTGGTGGCAGGACCTACGAGCAGTACTTC.